This TCR beta chain is from a study of technical replicates of blood from a few donors. Trimming cost V 5 bases and J 0 bases, with 8 bases left between them. This CDR3 spans 13 amino acids. Germline assignment: CDR1 SGHRS and CDR2 YFSETQ. Sequencing was performed with immunoSEQ multiplex PCR; in TCRdb, only in-frame clones are kept and a portion is missing. The table lists tens of thousands of clones, 96% of them singletons, with about 0.34% in the top ten. This chain connects TRBV5-1 to TRBJ1-1, with D tentatively TRBD1 (5 bases). This receptor was taken from a human donor in good health. Input material: T cells isolated from PBMCs. The CDR3 is CASSGGVNTEAFF. CDR3 nucleotide sequence: TGCGCCAGCAGTGGGGGGGTGAACACTGAAGCTTTCTTT.